Listed here are 10 T cell receptor beta chains from one sample, sequenced in a study of somatic mutations in cytotoxic T cells in rheumatoid arthritis. TCRdb's copy holds only in-frame clones and misses some; the assay was immunoSEQ multiplex PCR. Of about 19,000 clones detected, over 75% appear once; the ten largest clones hold about an eighth. Sequences were obtained from CD8+ T cells sorted from blood. All receptors derive from an adult with rheumatoid arthritis.

The chain has TRBV5-4 and TRBJ2-1; D ambiguous. The V gene lost 0 bases and the J gene lost 5 bases, with 9 bases spanning the gap. CDR3 size: 14 residues. Germline CDR1 is SGHNT and CDR2 is YYREEE (reference sequence). As DNA, the CDR3 is TGTGCCAGCAGCTTGGGTTGGCTAAACAATGAGCAGTTCTTC. Its translation is CASSLGWLNNEQFF.

The chain employs TRBV29-1 and TRBJ2-1; 7 nucleotides match TRBD1. V was pared by 7 bases and J by 7 bases, with 10 bases of the junction left unmatched. Germline-derived CDR1 and CDR2 are SQVTM and ANQGSEA. The CDR3 length is 13 residues. CDR3 sequence (DNA): TGCAGCGACCGGGACAGCGCCTTAAATGAGCAGTTCTTC. Its protein is CSDRDSALNEQFF.

In its sample, this clone was seen once. This sequence joins TRBV13 and TRBJ2-7; D may be TRBD1 or TRBD2 (5 bases each). The CDR3 is 14 residues long. Trimming left V 4 bases short and J 2 bases short, with 12 bases between. Germline V CDR1 and CDR2: PRHDT, FYEKMQ (reference sequence). The CDR3 coding sequence is TGTGCCAGCAGCTCCCGGGACGTCGCCTACGAGCAGTACTTC. Protein: CASSSRDVAYEQYF.

This chain uses TRBV6-5 with TRBJ1-5, with D unclear. This CDR3 is 13 amino acids long. V dropped 9 bases and J dropped 3 bases, with 12 bases sitting between them. CDR1 and CDR2 from the germline V gene are MNHEY and SVGAGI. In DNA, the CDR3 is TGTGCCAGACAGAGCCAGTTCAATCAGCCCCAGCATTTT. This gives the protein CARQSQFNQPQHF.

J is TRBJ2-7 and V is TRBV6-4; D tentatively fits TRBD1 or TRBD2 (5 bases each). Trimming removed 6 bases from V and 6 bases from J, with 15 bases in between. This CDR3 is 13 amino acids long. Germline CDR1 and CDR2: MRHNA and SNTAGT. The CDR3 coding sequence is TGTGCCAGCAGCGAGGGGCCCCGGGGCGAGCAGTACTTC. Translating gives CASSEGPRGEQYF.

The rearrangement uses TRBV6-5 and TRBJ2-7; possibly TRBD1 for D (6 bases). Germline V gene data show CDR1 as MNHEY and CDR2 as SVGAGI. The V end was cut by 0 bases, the J end by 7 bases, with 16 bases between. The CDR3 runs 15 residues. As DNA, the CDR3 is TGTGCCAGCAGTTACTCCGCAGGGGCCTTTGTTGAGCAGTACTTC. This gives the protein CASSYSAGAFVEQYF.

V is TRBV15 and J is TRBJ2-5; 10 bases match TRBD1. With 8 bases clipped from V and 5 bases from J, the junction kept 8 bases outside the gene matches. The V gene's germline CDR1 is LNHNV and CDR2 YYDKDF (reference sequence). This CDR3 is built from 14 residues. The CDR3 region is CATSRDRGLETQYF. DNA for the CDR3: TGTGCCACCTCACGGGACAGGGGTTTGGAGACCCAGTACTTC.

This clone was recorded only once. The V and J genes are TRBV21-1 and TRBJ1-3. TRBV21-1 is flagged as a pseudogene. This CDR3 is 17 amino acids long. The CDR3 loop reads CASSPKYGRSSGNTIYF. CDR3 nucleotides: TGTGCCAGCAGCCCCAAGTACGGCCGGAGCTCTGGAAACACCATATATTTT.

The CDR3 here is CASRTTGNQETQYF. CDR3 coding DNA: TGTGCCAGCAGAACGACAGGGAACCAAGAGACCCAGTACTTC. The V gene is TRBV7-9, the J gene TRBJ2-5, with TRBD1 identical over 7 bases. The CDR3 extends over 14 amino acids. CDR1 is SEHNR, CDR2 FQNEAQ, per germline (reference sequence). J lost 0 bases, V lost 6 bases, and 4 bases had no gene match. Variable domain in full (rest from reference TRBV7-9 and TRBJ2-5): DTGVSQNPRHKITKRGQNVTFRCDPISEHNRLYWYRQTLGQGPEFLTYFQNEAQLEKSRLLSDRFSAERPKGSFSTLEIQRTEQGDSAMYLCASRTTGNQETQYFGPGTRLLVL.

This clone was picked up one time. The chain combines TRBV11-2 with TRBJ2-7, with unresolved D. With 4 bases removed from V and 2 bases from J, the gap between germline ends came to 12 bases. The CDR3 is made up of 14 amino acids. CDR1 SGHAT and CDR2 FQNNGV come from the germline V gene. The CDR3: CASSWYAPPYEQYF. The CDR3 DNA follows: TGTGCCAGCAGCTGGTACGCGCCTCCCTACGAGCAGTACTTC.